This T cell receptor beta chain was recorded in a study of identical twins. This clonotype has only a few counts. Template switching created a universal primer site, and the cDNA included unique molecular identifiers. A single record per CDR3 protein comes from TCRdb applying MiXCR to the 5' RACE reads. The sample gives some 300,000 distinct CDR3 sequences, 12% of which show up once; around 6.9% is in the top ten. Healthy Caucasian individuals made up all the donors. This sample also belongs to another study, concerning yellow fever vaccine responses in identical twins.

The specimen sequenced was CD8+ T cells sorted from blood. This receptor was taken from a young woman in good health.

CDR3 region: CASSSRQGMGTEAFF. In nucleotides, the CDR3 is TGTGCCAGCAGTTCCCGACAGGGGATGGGCACTGAAGCTTTCTTT. The rearrangement joins TRBV27 to TRBJ1-1, with TRBD1 matching over 8 bases. CDR3 length: 15 amino acids. V gave up 4 bases and J gave up 4 bases; unmatched junction bases: 8. Germline V gene data show CDR1 as MNHEY and CDR2 as SMNVEV (reference sequence).